The 20 T cell receptor beta chains presented below share a single source sample, sequenced in a study of metastatic and nonmetastatic thyroid tumors (dated by TCRdb to between 2020 and 2021). No treatment had been received by any patient before thyroid surgery. The method behind the library was PCR. The sequencer was an Illumina HiSeq 4000. Using fastp at Q25 and MiXCR, TCRdb reprocessed the public reads and kept productive beta chains. This sample is represented by 72,000 or so clones; around 18% of them were singletons. Together, the top ten hold roughly 13% of the sample. The source material was blood. The receptor set was obtained from a female donor with papillary thyroid cancer or a benign thyroid nodule (not recorded which). Some clones in this sample may be carry-over from other donors' samples.

This clone was detected many times. The gene calls are TRBV19 and TRBJ1-1, with 7 bases identical to TRBD1. V lost 8 bases and J lost 1; bases outside the gene matches: 13. Germline V lookup: CDR1 LNHDA, CDR2 SQIVND (reference sequence). The CDR3 totals 16 residues. DNA of the CDR3: TGTGCCAGTCTCAACTTACCCGGGACAGCGAACACTGAAGCTTTCTTT. This encodes CASLNLPGTANTEAFF.

This clone was picked up many times. The chain couples TRBV27 to TRBJ2-4; the D call may be TRBD1 or TRBD2 (6 bases each). The V and J ends lost 7 bases and 9 bases respectively, with 10 bases between them. The CDR3 spans 11 residues. Germline values: CDR1 MNHEY, CDR2 SMNVEV (reference sequence). CDR3 protein: CASKEGGIQYF. As DNA, the CDR3 is TGTGCCAGCAAGGAGGGGGGCATTCAGTACTTC.

The genes are TRBV5-1 and TRBJ2-7, with 8 bases matching TRBD1. There are 16 residues in the CDR3. CDR1 and CDR2 from the germline V gene are SGHRS and YFSETQ. V lost 2 bases and J lost 5; bases outside the gene matches: 12. In DNA, the CDR3 is TGCGCCAGCAGCTTCTCACTACAGGGGGTTATGGACGAGCAGTACTTC. Translation gives CASSFSLQGVMDEQYF.

This clone was recorded at least ten times. The V and J genes are TRBV5-1 and TRBJ1-1, with D perhaps TRBD1 (5 bases). Trimming removed 0 bases from V and 5 bases from J, with 11 bases in between. The CDR3 spans 14 residues. Looked up from germline, CDR1 is SGHRS and CDR2 is YFSETQ. The CDR3 loop reads CASSLGGGRTEAFF. The DNA of the CDR3 is TGCGCCAGCAGCTTGGGTGGGGGGAGGACTGAAGCTTTCTTT.

The table lists this clone with many counts. This chain links TRBV4-1 with TRBJ1-5, with 7 bases aligning to TRBD1. CDR3 length equals 13 residues. With V trimmed by 4 bases and J by 4 bases, 1 base remained unmatched. CDR1 and CDR2 (germline): MGHRA, YSYEKL. The CDR3, as DNA: TGCGCCAGCAGCCCAGGGGGGAATCAGCCCCAGCATTTT. This translates into CASSPGGNQPQHF.

In this sample, this clone turned up many times. The gene calls are TRBV20-1 and TRBJ1-1; unclear D gene. The CDR3 contains 13 residues. The V end was cut by 3 bases, the J end by 1 base, with 9 bases between. Germline lookup yields CDR1 DFQATT and CDR2 SNEGSKA (reference sequence). CDR3 residues: CSASPTSNTEAFF. CDR3 sequence (DNA): TGCAGTGCTAGTCCAACATCGAACACTGAAGCTTTCTTT.

This clone has at least ten counts. The CDR3 spells CASTSRGAYNSPLHF. The CDR3 DNA sequence: TGTGCCAGCACTTCCAGGGGGGCTTATAATTCACCCCTCCACTTT. The chain is built from TRBV6-1 and TRBJ1-6; 7 nucleotides line up with TRBD1. This CDR3 is 15 amino acids long. Germline V gene sequence: CDR1 MNHNS, CDR2 SASEGT. J lost 4 bases, V lost 7 bases, and 7 bases had no gene match.

At least ten counts were recorded for this clone. In the same sample, other DNA sequences code for this CDR3. This chain links TRBV28 with TRBJ2-5, with D possibly TRBD2 on 7 matching bases. Trimming pared 8 bases from V and 1 base from J, leaving 17 bases between. This CDR3 contains 15 residues. Germline lookup yields CDR1 MDHEN and CDR2 SYDVKM. The CDR3 is CASQGGALTQETQYF. CDR3 nucleotides: TGTGCCAGCCAAGGGGGGGCTCTAACCCAAGAGACCCAGTACTTC.

This chain uses TRBV5-1 with TRBJ2-5; D unclear. Germline V gives CDR1 SGHRS, CDR2 YFSETQ. Trimming cost V 1 base and J 1 base, with 2 bases left between them. CDR3 length equals 12 residues. The CDR3 sequence is CASSLSQETQYF. The CDR3 nucleotides read TGCGCCAGCAGCTTGTCCCAAGAGACCCAGTACTTC.

This clone was recorded a few times. J is TRBJ2-7 and V is TRBV28; TRBD2 matches 7 bases. CDR1 MDHEN and CDR2 SYDVKM come from the germline V gene. The V gene end was trimmed by 3 bases and the J gene end by 3 bases; junction bases not matched to a gene: 8. The CDR3 has 15 residues. This CDR3 reads CASSLLGGSLYEQYF. CDR3 DNA: TGTGCCAGCAGTTTGCTGGGGGGGAGTCTCTACGAGCAGTACTTC. Variable domain in full (rest from reference TRBV28 and TRBJ2-7): DVKVTQSSRYLVKRTGEKVFLECVQDMDHENMFWYRQDPGLGLRLIYFSYDVKMKEKGDIPEGYSVSREKKERFSLILESASTNQTSMYLCASSLLGGSLYEQYFGPGTRLTVT.

This clone was counted many times. This may stem from a read error, because a much larger clone lies one nucleotide away. As the CDR3 is not closed by the conserved phenylalanine or tryptophan, this likely results from a read error. The rearrangement uses TRBV11-3 and TRBJ2-7; no definite D call. This CDR3 is built from 12 residues. Trimming cost V 0 bases and J 2 bases, with 2 bases left between them. Germline lookup yields CDR1 SGHNT and CDR2 YENEEA. CDR3 bases: TGTGCCAGCAGCTTAGAAGCCTACGAGCAGTACCTC. Amino acids: CASSLEAYEQYL.

This clone appeared many times. The chain couples TRBV7-9 to TRBJ2-2; either TRBD1 or TRBD2 may fit D (5 bases each). The CDR3 covers 13 residues. V gave up 8 bases and J gave up 2 bases, with 9 bases separating them. Per the germline V gene, CDR1 is SEHNR and CDR2 is FQNEAQ (reference sequence). The CDR3 loop reads CASRDGNTGELFF. The CDR3 coding sequence is TGTGCCAGCCGGGACGGAAACACCGGGGAGCTGTTTTTT. The entire variable domain, with the rest obtained from reference TRBV7-9 and TRBJ2-2, is as follows: DTGVSQNPRHKITKRGQNVTFRCDPISEHNRLYWYRQTLGQGPEFLTYFQNEAQLEKSRLLSDRFSAERPKGSFSTLEIQRTEQGDSAMYLCASRDGNTGELFFGEGSRLTVL.

This clone was observed a handful of times. A read error may be the cause here, since a much bigger clone is one base away. Other DNA sequences in the sample encode the same CDR3. The chain is built from TRBV5-1 and TRBJ1-4; D uncertain. CDR3 size: 14 residues. Trimming stripped 4 bases from V and 8 bases from J, with 15 bases between. Looked up from germline, CDR1 is SGHRS and CDR2 is YFSETQ. Here the CDR3 reads CASSADGRLEKLFF. The CDR3, as DNA: TGCGCCAGCAGCGCAGACGGACGGCTAGAAAAACTGTTTTTT.

This clone was counted once. The gene calls are TRBV5-1 and TRBJ2-7; 7 bases agree with TRBD2. The germline CDR1 and CDR2 sequences are SGHRS and YFSETQ. The ends lost 2 bases at V and 4 bases at J; junction bases unmatched: 3. The length of the CDR3 is 13 residues. The CDR3 loop is CASSFGLEYEQYF. The CDR3 DNA reads as TGCGCCAGCAGCTTCGGACTAGAGTACGAGCAGTACTTC.

J is TRBJ1-3 and V is TRBV12-3 or TRBV12-4; TRBD1 might be the D (6 bases). The CDR3 is 16 amino acids. V lost 6 bases and J 4 bases, leaving 19 bases between the germline ends. The CDR3 DNA sequence: TGTGCCAGCAGGTCGGTGGACAGTAGTACAGGAAACACCATATATTTT. As protein: CASRSVDSSTGNTIYF.

In its sample, this clone was seen many times. The V and J genes are TRBV20-1 and TRBJ1-5; D unclear. The V end was cut by 0 bases, the J end by 1 base, with 7 bases between. Germline V CDR1 and CDR2: DFQATT, SNEGSKA (reference sequence). This CDR3 comprises 14 residues. DNA for the CDR3: TGCAGTGCTAGAGATCCAGTGAGCAATCAGCCCCAGCATTTT. This translates into CSARDPVSNQPQHF.

This clone occurred many times. This chain uses TRBV5-1 with TRBJ2-7; D gene ambiguous. Germline loops: CDR1 SGHRS, CDR2 YFSETQ. The germline V and J ends were trimmed by 5 bases and 4 bases, with 16 bases remaining between them. The CDR3 loop spans 14 amino acids. CDR3 nucleotides: TGCGCCAGCAGGTTTACCCAAGAGATTTACGAGCAGTACTTC. Protein sequence: CASRFTQEIYEQYF.

This sequence joins TRBV20-1 and TRBJ2-7; D is possibly TRBD1 (6 bases). Germline V gene sequence: CDR1 DFQATT, CDR2 SNEGSKA (reference sequence). The CDR3 totals 12 residues. Trimming removed 5 bases from V and 4 bases from J, with 12 bases in between. CDR3 protein: CSARDNSYEQYF. CDR3 nucleotide sequence: TGCAGTGCTCGGGACAATTCGTACGAGCAGTACTTC.

This clone came up a few times. The CDR3 region is CASSLTRMNTEAFF. The CDR3 nucleotides are TGTGCCAGCAGTCTAACACGGATGAACACTGAAGCTTTCTTT. The V and J genes are TRBV28 and TRBJ1-1; D not resolved. V was cut by 5 bases and J by 0 bases, with 10 bases left in between. This CDR3 spans 14 amino acids. Germline CDR1 reads MDHEN; CDR2 reads SYDVKM.

This chain connects TRBV11-2 to TRBJ1-2; the match to TRBD1 covers 8 bases. The CDR3 contains 17 residues. CDR1 is SGHAT and CDR2 is FQNNGV in the germline V gene. Trimming at V came to 7 bases and at J to 5 bases, leaving 18 bases not matched to a gene. This CDR3 is CASNQLGTGQLWYGYTF. As DNA, the CDR3 is TGTGCCAGCAATCAACTCGGGACAGGCCAGCTGTGGTATGGCTACACCTTC.